This T cell receptor (beta chain) was identified during a study of cytomegalovirus exposure and HLA in healthy donors. Broader study findings: In a later analysis, CMV-associated beta chains were mostly HLA-associated, it appeared. Later analysis demonstrated an association between a missense DCLRE1C variant and TCR beta V- and J-gene trimming.

As to this clone: Its matching antigen is unknown.

Amplification used 60 Vbeta primers and 13 Jbeta primers. Generated by immunoSEQ multiplex PCR, the TCRdb table keeps only in-frame clones and is missing some. Of 150,000 to 200,000 clones listed, approximately 81% are singletons. This receptor was obtained from a woman between 18 and 29 years old in good health and CMV-seropositive. The source material was PBMCs.

CDR3 sequence (DNA): TGTGCCAGCAGTGAGCAGGGGCACACCGGGGAGCTGTTTTTT. Translating it yields CASSEQGHTGELFF. The V and J genes are TRBV2 and TRBJ2-2; maybe TRBD1 (6 bases). The length of the CDR3 is 14 residues. V gave up 3 bases and J gave up 3 bases, with 8 bases separating them. Germline V gene data show CDR1 as SNHLY and CDR2 as FYNNEI.